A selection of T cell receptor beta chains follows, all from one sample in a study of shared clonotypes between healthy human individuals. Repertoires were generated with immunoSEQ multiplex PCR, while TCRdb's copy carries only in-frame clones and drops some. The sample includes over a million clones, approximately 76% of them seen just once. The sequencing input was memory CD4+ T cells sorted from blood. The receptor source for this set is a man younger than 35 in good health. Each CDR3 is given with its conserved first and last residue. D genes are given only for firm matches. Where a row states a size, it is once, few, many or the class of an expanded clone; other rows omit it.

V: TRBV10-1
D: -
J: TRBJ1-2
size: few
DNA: TGCGCCAGCAGGGACAGATGCTATGGCTACACCTTC
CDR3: CASRDRCYGYTF

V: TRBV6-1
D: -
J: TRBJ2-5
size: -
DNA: TGTGCCAGCATCCCCTCCGGGACAACCCAAGAGACCCAGTACTTC
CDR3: CASIPSGTTQETQYF

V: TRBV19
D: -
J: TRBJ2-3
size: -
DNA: TGTGCCAGTAGTATAGGCGGGACAGCAGATACGCAGTATTTT
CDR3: CASSIGGTADTQYF

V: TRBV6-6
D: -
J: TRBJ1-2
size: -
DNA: TGTGCCAGCAGTCGGGGGGAGGGGACGAATTATGGCTACACCTTC
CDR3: CASSRGEGTNYGYTF

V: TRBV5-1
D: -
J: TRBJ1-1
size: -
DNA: TGCGCCAGCAGCTTGTTCCCGGGGGGGAACACTGAAGCTTTCTTT
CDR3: CASSLFPGGNTEAFF

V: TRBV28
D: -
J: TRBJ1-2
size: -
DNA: TGTGCCAGCAGCTTGCGGGGTACCTATGGCTACACCTTC
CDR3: CASSLRGTYGYTF

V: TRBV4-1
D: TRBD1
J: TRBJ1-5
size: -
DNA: TGCGCCAGCAGCCAAGTAGGGATGACAGGGAATAACCCCCAGCATTTT
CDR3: CASSQVGMTGNNPQHF

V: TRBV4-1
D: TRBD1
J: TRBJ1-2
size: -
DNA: TGCGCCAGCAGCCAAGATATGACAGGGACCAAATATGGCTACACCTTC
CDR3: CASSQDMTGTKYGYTF

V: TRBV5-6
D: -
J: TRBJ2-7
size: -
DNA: TGTGCCAGCAGCTTGGCGGTGGGGGAGCAGTACTTC
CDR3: CASSLAVGEQYF

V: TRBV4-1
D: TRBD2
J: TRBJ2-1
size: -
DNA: TGCGCCAGCAGCCAGTTTAGCGGGAGTATCCCCAATGAGCAGTTCTTC
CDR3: CASSQFSGSIPNEQFF

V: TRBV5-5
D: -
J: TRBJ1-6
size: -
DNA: TGTGCCAGCAGCTTAACTTCACGACAGGAAAATTCACCCCTCCACTTT
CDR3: CASSLTSRQENSPLHF

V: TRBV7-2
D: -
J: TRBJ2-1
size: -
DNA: TGTGCCAGCAGCTTAGCGGCTAGCGCCCAAGGCAATGAGCAGTTCTTC
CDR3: CASSLAASAQGNEQFF

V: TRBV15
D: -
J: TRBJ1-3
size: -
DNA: TGTGCCACCAGCAGAGATCAGGGTAGCTCTGGAAACACCATATATTTT
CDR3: CATSRDQGSSGNTIYF

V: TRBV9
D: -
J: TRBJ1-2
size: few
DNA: TGTGCCAGCAGCGTAGACGAGGGTTCGGATGGCTACACCTTC
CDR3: CASSVDEGSDGYTF

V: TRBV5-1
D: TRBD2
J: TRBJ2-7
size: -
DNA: TGCGCCAGCAGCCAGACTAGCGGGAAGTCTTACGAGCAGTACTTC
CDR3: CASSQTSGKSYEQYF

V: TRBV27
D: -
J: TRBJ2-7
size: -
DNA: TGTGCCAGCAGTAGGCAGGGCAAGACCTACGAGCAGTACTTC
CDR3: CASSRQGKTYEQYF

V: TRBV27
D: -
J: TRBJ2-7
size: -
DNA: TGTGCCAGCAGTTGGCGGAGGACCGCCTGTTTGGCCTACGAGCAGTACTTC
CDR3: CASSWRRTACLAYEQYF

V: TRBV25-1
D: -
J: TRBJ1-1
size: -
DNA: TGTGCCAGCAGTGAAAGTACCGTAGTTCAGACTGAAGCTTTCTTT
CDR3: CASSESTVVQTEAFF

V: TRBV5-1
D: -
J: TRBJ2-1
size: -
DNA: TGCGCCAGCAGCTTGGCCTTACATGGGATCTACAATGAGCAGTTCTTC
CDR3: CASSLALHGIYNEQFF

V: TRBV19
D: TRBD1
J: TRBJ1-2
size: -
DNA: TGTGCCAGTACCCATCGACAGGGGGCGGATGGCTACACCTTC
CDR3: CASTHRQGADGYTF

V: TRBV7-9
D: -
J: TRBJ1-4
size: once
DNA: TGTGCCAGCAGCTTAGTGTCGGGGGGCCCAACTAATGAAAAACTGTTTTTT
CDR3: CASSLVSGGPTNEKLFF

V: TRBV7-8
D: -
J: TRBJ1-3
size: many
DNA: TGTGCCAGCAGCTTAAGGCAGGAGAGCTCTGGAAACACCATATATTTT
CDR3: CASSLRQESSGNTIYF

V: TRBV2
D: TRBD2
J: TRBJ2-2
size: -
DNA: TGTGCCAGCAGTGAAAGCGGGGCCCCAAGGGGGGAGCTGTTTTTT
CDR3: CASSESGAPRGELFF

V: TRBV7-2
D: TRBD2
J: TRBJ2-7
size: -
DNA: TGTGCCAGCAGCCCCCCTAGCGGGATCGGCCACGAGCAGTACTTC
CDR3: CASSPPSGIGHEQYF

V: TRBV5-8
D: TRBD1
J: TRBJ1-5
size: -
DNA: TGTGCCAGCAGCTTGGTACAGGGGATTGGCCAGCCCCAGCATTTT
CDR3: CASSLVQGIGQPQHF

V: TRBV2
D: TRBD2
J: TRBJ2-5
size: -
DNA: TGTGCCAGCAGTTCACTAGCGGGAGGGTCAGAGACCCAGTACTTC
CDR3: CASSSLAGGSETQYF

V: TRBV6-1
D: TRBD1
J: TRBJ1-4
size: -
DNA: TGTGCCAGCAGCCGGGGAACAGGGGGTAATGAAAAACTGTTTTTT
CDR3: CASSRGTGGNEKLFF

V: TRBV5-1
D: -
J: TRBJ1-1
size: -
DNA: TGCGCCAGCAGCCTGTTATTGGGCGGGAACACTGAAGCTTTCTTT
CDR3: CASSLLLGGNTEAFF

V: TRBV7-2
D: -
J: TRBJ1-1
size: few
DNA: TGTGCCAGCTCCCCTTCCCAAAAGAGGAGCACTGAAGCTTTCTTT
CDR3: CASSPSQKRSTEAFF

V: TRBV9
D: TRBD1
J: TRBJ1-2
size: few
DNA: TGTGCCAGCAGCGCTTCCGGGACAGGGGCCCAGTGCACCTTC
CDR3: CASSASGTGAQCTF

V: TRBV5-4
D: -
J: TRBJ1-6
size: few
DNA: TGTGCCAGCAGCTTGGGGGGTCGGGGATCACCCCTCCACTTT
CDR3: CASSLGGRGSPLHF

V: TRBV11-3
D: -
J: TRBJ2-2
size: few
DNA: TGTGCCAGCAGCCCTGACAGCGGGGAGCTGTTTTTT
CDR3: CASSPDSGELFF

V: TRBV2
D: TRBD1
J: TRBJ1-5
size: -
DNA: TGTGCCAGCAATGGACAGGGAGATCAGCCCCAGCATTTT
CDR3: CASNGQGDQPQHF

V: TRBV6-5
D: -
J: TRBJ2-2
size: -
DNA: TGTGCCAGCGGGACGGGGGTGAACACCGGGGAGCTGTTTTTT
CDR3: CASGTGVNTGELFF

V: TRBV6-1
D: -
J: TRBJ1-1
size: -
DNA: TGTGCCAGCAGTGAGTGGGGTGAAGCTTTCTTT
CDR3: CASSEWGEAFF

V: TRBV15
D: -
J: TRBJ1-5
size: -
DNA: TGTGCCACCAGCAGAGCGGTCGGGACGGAGTCAAGGCCCCAGCATTTT
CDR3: CATSRAVGTESRPQHF

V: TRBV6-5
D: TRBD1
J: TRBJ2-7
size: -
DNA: TGTGCCAGCGCCGACAGGGTGTCCTACGAGCAGTACTTC
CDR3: CASADRVSYEQYF

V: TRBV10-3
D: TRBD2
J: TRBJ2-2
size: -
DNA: TGTGCCAGCACTAGCGGGAGAATCGGGGAGCTGTTTTTT
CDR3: CASTSGRIGELFF

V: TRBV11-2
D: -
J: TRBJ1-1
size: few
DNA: TGTGCCAGCAGCGTCCGAAGGAACACTGAAGCTTTCTTT
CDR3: CASSVRRNTEAFF

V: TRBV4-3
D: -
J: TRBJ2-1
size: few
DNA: TGCGCCAGCAGCCAAGTCTTGGCGAAAAAGAATGAGCAGTTCTTC
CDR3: CASSQVLAKKNEQFF

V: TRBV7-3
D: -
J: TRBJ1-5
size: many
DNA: TGTGCCAGCAGCGGGATACACAGAGATTATCAGCCCCAGCATTTT
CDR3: CASSGIHRDYQPQHF

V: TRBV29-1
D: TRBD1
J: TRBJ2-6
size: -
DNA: TGCAGCGTTACTAATCCGGGACAGGGGTCCTCTGGGGCCAACGTCCTGACTTTC
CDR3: CSVTNPGQGSSGANVLTF

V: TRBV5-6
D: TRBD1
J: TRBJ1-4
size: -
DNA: TGTGCCAGCAGCTTGGGACAGGGCGGTGAAAAACTGTTTTTT
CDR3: CASSLGQGGEKLFF

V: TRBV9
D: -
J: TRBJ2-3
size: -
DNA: TGTGCCAGCAGCGTAGGGGCACAGGAGCGCACAGATACGCAGTATTTT
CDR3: CASSVGAQERTDTQYF

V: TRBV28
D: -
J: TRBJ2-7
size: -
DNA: TGTGCCAGCAGTCCAATACCTGGGTCAGGGGAGGCCGAGCAGTACTTC
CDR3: CASSPIPGSGEAEQYF

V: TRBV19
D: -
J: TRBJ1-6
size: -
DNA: TGTGCCAGTAGTATTTCGGGGGTTGACTCACCCCTCCACTTT
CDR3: CASSISGVDSPLHF

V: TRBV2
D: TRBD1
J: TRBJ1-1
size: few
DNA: TGTGCCAGTAAAACAGGGGTGACTGAAGCTTTCTTT
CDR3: CASKTGVTEAFF

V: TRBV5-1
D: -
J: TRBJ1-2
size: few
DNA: TGCGCCAGCAGCTTTTCGGGACGTAACTATGGCTACACCTTC
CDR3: CASSFSGRNYGYTF

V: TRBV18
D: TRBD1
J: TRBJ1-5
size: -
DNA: TGTGCCAGCTCACCAACTCCCGGGACAGGGACCAATCAGCCCCAGCATTTT
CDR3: CASSPTPGTGTNQPQHF

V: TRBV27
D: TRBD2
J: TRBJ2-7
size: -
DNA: TGTGCCAGCAGGGAGCGGGGGGTCAACTACGAGCAGTACTTC
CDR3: CASRERGVNYEQYF

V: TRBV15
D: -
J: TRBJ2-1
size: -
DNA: TGTGCCACCAGCTGGGACCAAAGGAACAATGAGCAGTTCTTC
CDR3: CATSWDQRNNEQFF